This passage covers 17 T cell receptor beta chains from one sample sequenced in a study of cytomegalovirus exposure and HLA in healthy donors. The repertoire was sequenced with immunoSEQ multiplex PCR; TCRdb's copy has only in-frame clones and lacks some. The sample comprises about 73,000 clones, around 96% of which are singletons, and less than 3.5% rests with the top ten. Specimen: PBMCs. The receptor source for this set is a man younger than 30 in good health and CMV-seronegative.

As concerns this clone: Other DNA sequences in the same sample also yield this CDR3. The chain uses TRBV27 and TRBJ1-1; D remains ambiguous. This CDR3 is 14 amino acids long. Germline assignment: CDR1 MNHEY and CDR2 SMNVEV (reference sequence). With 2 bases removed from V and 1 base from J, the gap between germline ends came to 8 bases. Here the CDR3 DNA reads TGTGCCAGCAGTTTAATCGGAGGGAACACTGAAGCTTTCTTT. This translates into CASSLIGGNTEAFF.

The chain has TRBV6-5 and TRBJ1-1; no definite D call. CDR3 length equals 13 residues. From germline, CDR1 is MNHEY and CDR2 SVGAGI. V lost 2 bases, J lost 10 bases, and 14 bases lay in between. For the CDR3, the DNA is TGTGCCAGCAGTTACGGGAGCTGGGTCGCAGCTTTCTTT. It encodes CASSYGSWVAAFF.

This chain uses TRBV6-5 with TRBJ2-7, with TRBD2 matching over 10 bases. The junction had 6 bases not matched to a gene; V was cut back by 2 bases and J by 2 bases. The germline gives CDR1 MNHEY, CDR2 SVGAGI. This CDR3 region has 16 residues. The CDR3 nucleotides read TGTGCCAGCAGTTACGGCCTAGCGGGGGCCCCCTACGAGCAGTACTTC. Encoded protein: CASSYGLAGAPYEQYF.

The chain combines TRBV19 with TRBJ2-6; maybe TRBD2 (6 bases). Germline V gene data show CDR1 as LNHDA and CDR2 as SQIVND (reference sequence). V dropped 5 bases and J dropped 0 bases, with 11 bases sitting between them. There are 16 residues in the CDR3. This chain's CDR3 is CASSSRGDSGANVLTF. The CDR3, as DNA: TGTGCCAGTAGTTCGCGGGGCGACTCTGGGGCCAACGTCCTGACTTTC.

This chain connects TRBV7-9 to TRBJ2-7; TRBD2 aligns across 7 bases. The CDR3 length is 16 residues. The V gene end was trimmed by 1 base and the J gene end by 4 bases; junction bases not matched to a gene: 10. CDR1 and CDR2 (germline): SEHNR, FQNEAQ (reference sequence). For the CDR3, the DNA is TGTGCCAGCAGCTTAGGGGGGGGACCCCTCCAGTACGAGCAGTACTTC. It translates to CASSLGGGPLQYEQYF.

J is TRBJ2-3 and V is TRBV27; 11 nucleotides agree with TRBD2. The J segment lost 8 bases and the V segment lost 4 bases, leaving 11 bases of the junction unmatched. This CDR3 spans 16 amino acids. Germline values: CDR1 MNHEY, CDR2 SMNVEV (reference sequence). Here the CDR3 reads CASSSGNSGGAGTQYF. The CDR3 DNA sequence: TGTGCCAGCAGTTCGGGAAATAGCGGGGGGGCCGGTACGCAGTATTTT.

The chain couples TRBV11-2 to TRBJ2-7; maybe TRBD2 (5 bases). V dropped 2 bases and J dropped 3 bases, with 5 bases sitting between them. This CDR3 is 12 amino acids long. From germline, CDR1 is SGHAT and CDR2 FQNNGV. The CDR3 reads CASSLSGYEQYF. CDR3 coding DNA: TGTGCCAGCAGCTTAAGCGGCTACGAGCAGTACTTC.

CDR3 sequence: CASSLIQGGYTEAFF. CDR3 coding DNA: TGTGCCAGCAGCTTAATACAGGGGGGGTATACTGAAGCTTTCTTT. This chain joins TRBV7-2 and TRBJ1-1; 8 positions match TRBD1. Germline V CDR1 and CDR2: SGHTA, FQGNSA. V gave up 2 bases and J gave up 5 bases; unmatched junction bases: 7. The CDR3 has 15 residues.

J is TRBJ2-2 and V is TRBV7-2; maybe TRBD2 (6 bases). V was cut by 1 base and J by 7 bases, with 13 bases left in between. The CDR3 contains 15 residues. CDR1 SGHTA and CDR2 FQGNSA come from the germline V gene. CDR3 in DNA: TGTGCCAGCAGCTTAGTCGGAGGGGTGGGCGGGGAGCTGTTTTTT. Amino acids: CASSLVGGVGGELFF.

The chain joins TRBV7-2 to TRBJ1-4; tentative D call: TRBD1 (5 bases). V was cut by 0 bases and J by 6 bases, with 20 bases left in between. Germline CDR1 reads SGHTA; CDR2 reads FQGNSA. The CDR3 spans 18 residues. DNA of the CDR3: TGTGCCAGCAGCTTAGCGCTAGGGACTCCGGGGGGAGATGAAAAACTGTTTTTT. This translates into CASSLALGTPGGDEKLFF. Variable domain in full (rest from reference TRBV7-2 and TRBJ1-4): GAGVSQSPSNKVTEKGKDVELRCDPISGHTALYWYRQSLGQGLEFLIYFQGNSAPDKSGLPSDRFSAERTGGSVSTLTIQRTQQEDSAVYLCASSLALGTPGGDEKLFFGSGTQLSVL.

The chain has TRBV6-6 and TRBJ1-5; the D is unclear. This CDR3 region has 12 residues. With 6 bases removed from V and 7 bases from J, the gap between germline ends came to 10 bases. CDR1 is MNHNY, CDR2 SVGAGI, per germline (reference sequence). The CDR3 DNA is TGTGCCAGCAGCCTACCACTCCAGCCCCAGCATTTT. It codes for CASSLPLQPQHF.

CDR3 bases: TGTGCCAGCAGTCAGGGGATGAACACTGAAGCTTTCTTT. It translates to CASSQGMNTEAFF. The rearrangement joins TRBV2 to TRBJ1-1; D might be TRBD1 (6 bases). Trimming removed 5 bases at V and 0 bases at J, with 7 bases between. This CDR3 region has 13 residues. The germline gives CDR1 SNHLY, CDR2 FYNNEI.

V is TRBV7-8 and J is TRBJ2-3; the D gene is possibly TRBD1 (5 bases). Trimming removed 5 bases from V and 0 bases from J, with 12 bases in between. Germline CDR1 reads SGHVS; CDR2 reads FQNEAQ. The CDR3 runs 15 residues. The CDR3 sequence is CASSTGQGSTDTQYF. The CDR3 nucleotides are TGTGCCAGCAGCACTGGGCAGGGTAGCACAGATACGCAGTATTTT.

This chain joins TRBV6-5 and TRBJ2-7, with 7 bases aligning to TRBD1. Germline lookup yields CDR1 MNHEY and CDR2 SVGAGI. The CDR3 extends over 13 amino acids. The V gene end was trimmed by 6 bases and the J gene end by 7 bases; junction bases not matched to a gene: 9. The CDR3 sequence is CASSSTGEREQYF. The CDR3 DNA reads TGTGCCAGCAGCTCCACAGGGGAGAGGGAGCAGTACTTC.

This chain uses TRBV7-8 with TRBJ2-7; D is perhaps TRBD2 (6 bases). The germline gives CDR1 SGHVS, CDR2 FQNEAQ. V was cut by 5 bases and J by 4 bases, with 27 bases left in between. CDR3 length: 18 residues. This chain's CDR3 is CASSVETGASVGTYEQYF. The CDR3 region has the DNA TGTGCCAGCAGCGTAGAAACCGGGGCCTCCGTCGGGACTTACGAGCAGTACTTC.

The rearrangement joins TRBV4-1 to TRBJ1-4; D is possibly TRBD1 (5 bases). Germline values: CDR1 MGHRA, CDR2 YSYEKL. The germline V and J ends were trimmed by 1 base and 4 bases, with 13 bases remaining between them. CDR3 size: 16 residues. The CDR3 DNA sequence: TGCGCCAGCAGCCAAGGCGGGGGACTAGATAATGAAAAACTGTTTTTT. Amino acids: CASSQGGGLDNEKLFF.

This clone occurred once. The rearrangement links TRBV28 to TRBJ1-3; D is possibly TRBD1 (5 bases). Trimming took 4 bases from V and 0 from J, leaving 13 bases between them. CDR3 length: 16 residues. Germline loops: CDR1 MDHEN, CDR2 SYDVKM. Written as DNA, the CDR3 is TGTGCCAGCAGTTCCCCCGGGCAGGGCTCTGGAAACACCATATATTTT. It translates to CASSSPGQGSGNTIYF.